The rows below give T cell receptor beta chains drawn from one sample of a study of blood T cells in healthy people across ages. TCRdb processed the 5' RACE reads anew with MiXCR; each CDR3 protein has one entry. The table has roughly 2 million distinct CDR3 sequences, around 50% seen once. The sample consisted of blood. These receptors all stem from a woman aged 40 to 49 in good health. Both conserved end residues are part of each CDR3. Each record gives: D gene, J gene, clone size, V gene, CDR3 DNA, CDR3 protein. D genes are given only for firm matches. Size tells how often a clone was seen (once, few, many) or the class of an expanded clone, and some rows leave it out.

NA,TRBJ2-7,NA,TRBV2,TGTGCCAGCCTCAAAGATGTTTACGAGCAGTACTTC,CASLKDVYEQYF
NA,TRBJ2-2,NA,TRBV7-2,TGTGCCAGCAGCTTAGTGCGGAACGGGGAGCTGTTTTTT,CASSLVRNGELFF
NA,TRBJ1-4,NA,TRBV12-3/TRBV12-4,TGTGCCAGCAGAGCCGGCCCGGGGGTGGGTGAAAAACTGTTTTTT,CASRAGPGVGEKLFF
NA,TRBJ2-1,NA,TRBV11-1,TGTGCCAGCAGCTTAGTTGACACCCTAATGCCGGAGGAGCAGTTCTTC,CASSLVDTLMPEEQFF
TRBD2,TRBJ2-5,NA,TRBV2,TGTGCCAGCAGTGACGAACTAGCGGGGCAAGAGACCCAGTACTTC,CASSDELAGQETQYF
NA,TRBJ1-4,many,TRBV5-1,TGTGCCAGCAGTGGGACGGCAACTAATGAAAAACTGTTTTTT,CASSGTATNEKLFF
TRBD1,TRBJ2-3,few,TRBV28,TGTGCCGGCTCCGATCTACAGGGGTTGAGGGCAGATACGCAGTATTTT,CAGSDLQGLRADTQYF
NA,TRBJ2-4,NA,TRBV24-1,TGTGCCACCAGTTCACGGGGGTTGAACATTCAGTACTTC,CATSSRGLNIQYF
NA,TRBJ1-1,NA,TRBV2,TGTGTCAGCAGACAGTCCGCAATCACTGAAGCTTTCTTT,CVSRQSAITEAFF
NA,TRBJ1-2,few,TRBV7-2,TGTGCCAGCAGCTTAGGGGGGCAACGCTATGGCTACACCTTC,CASSLGGQRYGYTF
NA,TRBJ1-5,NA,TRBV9,TGTGCCAGCAGCGTTGGTAGGGCACGTCAGCCCCAGCATTTT,CASSVGRARQPQHF
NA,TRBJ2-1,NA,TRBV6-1,TGTGCCAGCAGTGAACCCGGTAACCTAGGTGGGAATGAGCAGTTCTTC,CASSEPGNLGGNEQFF
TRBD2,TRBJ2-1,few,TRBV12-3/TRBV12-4,TGTGCCAGCAGAGGACTAGCGGGGGCTAACCTACACAATGAGCAGTTCTTC,CASRGLAGANLHNEQFF
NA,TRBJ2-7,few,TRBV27,TGTGCCAGCAGTTGGTTTAGGTCTATCGGAAACGAGCAGTACTTC,CASSWFRSIGNEQYF
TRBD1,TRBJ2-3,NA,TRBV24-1,TGTGCCACCAGTGACCGACAGGGGCTGAGCACAGATACGCAGTATTTT,CATSDRQGLSTDTQYF
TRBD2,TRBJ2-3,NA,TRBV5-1,TGCGCCAGCACTCTAAATCGGGGACTAGCGGCTGATACGCAGTATTTT,CASTLNRGLAADTQYF
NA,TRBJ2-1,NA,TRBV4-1,TGCGCCAGCAGCCCCCAAGTGACGGGGGGCACCTACAATGAGCAGTTCTTC,CASSPQVTGGTYNEQFF
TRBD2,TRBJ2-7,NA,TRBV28,TGTGCCAGCAGTGTGGGGGGAGGGGATAGGTCCTACGAGCAGTACTTC,CASSVGGGDRSYEQYF
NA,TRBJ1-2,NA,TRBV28,TGTGCCAGCAGTTTCCCGGTCCTTAAGGTTGGCTACACCTTC,CASSFPVLKVGYTF
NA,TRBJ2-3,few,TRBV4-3,TGCGCCAGCAGCCAAGATCGAGGGGCTAGCACAGATACGCAGTATTTT,CASSQDRGASTDTQYF
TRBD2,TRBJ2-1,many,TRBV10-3,TGTGCCATCAGTGGGTCTAGCGGGGCTTCATACAATGAGCAGTTCTTC,CAISGSSGASYNEQFF
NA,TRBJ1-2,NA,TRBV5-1,TGCGCCAGCAGCGTGGGGACTGTTTCTGATGGCTACACCTTC,CASSVGTVSDGYTF
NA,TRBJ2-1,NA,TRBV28,TGTGCCAGCACCGTGGCAGGGGCCTCCTACAATGAGCAGTTCTTC,CASTVAGASYNEQFF
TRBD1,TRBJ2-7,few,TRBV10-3,TGTGCCATCGGGGACAGGAACTTCTACGAGCAGTACTTC,CAIGDRNFYEQYF
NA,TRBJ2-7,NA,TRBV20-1,TGCAGTGCCGCGGGACAGAGAGCCTACGAGCAGTACTTC,CSAAGQRAYEQYF
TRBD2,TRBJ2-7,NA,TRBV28,TGTGCCAGCAGTTTAACTCTTAGCGGGGGGCGCGAGCAGTACTTC,CASSLTLSGGREQYF
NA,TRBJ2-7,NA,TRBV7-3,TGTGCCAGCAGCCAACAGGGGGGGATAAGCGAGCAGTACTTC,CASSQQGGISEQYF
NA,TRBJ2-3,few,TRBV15,TGTGCCACCAGCAGAGATAGAGCCGCTAGCACAGATACGCAGTATTTT,CATSRDRAASTDTQYF
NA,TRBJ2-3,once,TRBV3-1,TGTGCCAGCACTGGGGCAGGGCGGTTCGCAGATACGCAGTATTTT,CASTGAGRFADTQYF
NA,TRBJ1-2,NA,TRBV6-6,TGTGCCAGCAGCCCCGGGGTGGGGTATGGCTACACCTTC,CASSPGVGYGYTF
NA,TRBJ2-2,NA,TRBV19,TGTGCCAGTATTTTCAAAAACACCGGGGAGCTGTTTTTT,CASIFKNTGELFF
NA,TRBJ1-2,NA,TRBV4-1,TGCGCCAGCAGCCAAGAAGCAGGGGCTGGTGGCTACACCTTC,CASSQEAGAGGYTF
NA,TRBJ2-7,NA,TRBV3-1,TGTGCCAGCAGCCAAGGGTCTTGGGGGGACTACGAGCAGTACTTC,CASSQGSWGDYEQYF
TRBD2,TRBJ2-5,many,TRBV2,TGTGCCAGCAGTCCTAGCGGGGTTGAGACCCAGTACTTC,CASSPSGVETQYF
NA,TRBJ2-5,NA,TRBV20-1,TGCAGTGCTAGAGAGGAAGGGTTGAGGGAGACCCAGTACTTC,CSAREEGLRETQYF
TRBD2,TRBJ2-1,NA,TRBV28,TGTGCCAGCAGTTCCCTCCGAACTTATCGGACTAGCGGTTACAATGAGCAGTTCTTC,CASSSLRTYRTSGYNEQFF
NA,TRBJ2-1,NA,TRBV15,TGTGCCACCAGCAGAGCAGACACCTACAATGAGCAGTTCTTC,CATSRADTYNEQFF
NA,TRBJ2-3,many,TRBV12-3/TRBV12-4,TGTGCCAGCAGTTTGAGGGGCGGAGGCACAGATACGCAGTATTTT,CASSLRGGGTDTQYF